Following are 25 T cell receptor beta chains from one sample sequenced in a study of blood T cell repertoires in COVID-19. Only in-frame clones appear in the TCRdb table, and some are missing; sequencing was by immunoSEQ multiplex PCR. The top ten hold roughly 5% of the sample, which has over 150,000 clones, roughly 88% seen once. Sequenced material: peripheral blood. The receptor source for this set is a man aged 18 to 35 with COVID-19, enrolled during active disease.

The count of this clone is one. The genes are TRBV10-3 and TRBJ1-5, with 9 positions matching TRBD1. V was clipped by 3 bases and J by 5 bases; unmatched bases: 20. Looked up from germline, CDR1 is ENHRY and CDR2 is SYGVKD. This CDR3 spans 20 amino acids. CDR3 nucleotide sequence: TGTGCCATCAGTGATGCCCCTGCAGGACAGGGGAGAACCGGGTATCAGCCCCAGCATTTT. It yields the protein CAISDAPAGQGRTGYQPQHF.

This chain joins TRBV9 and TRBJ2-2; D possibly corresponds to TRBD2 (5 bases). Germline V gene sequence: CDR1 SGDLS, CDR2 YYNGEE. V was pared by 2 bases and J by 6 bases, with 8 bases between. This CDR3 region has 13 residues. The chain's CDR3 is CASSVRTPGELFF. CDR3 nucleotides: TGTGCCAGCAGCGTCCGGACTCCCGGGGAGCTGTTTTTT.

The chain joins TRBV9 to TRBJ2-1, with 8 bases fitting TRBD2. With 2 bases clipped from V and 7 bases from J, the junction kept 5 bases outside the gene matches. This CDR3 comprises 14 residues. Germline CDR1 SGDLS, CDR2 YYNGEE. CDR3 residues: CASSVSGRYNEQFF. CDR3 coding DNA: TGTGCCAGCAGCGTCAGCGGGAGATATAATGAGCAGTTCTTC.

This clone was seen only once. The chain employs TRBV20-1 and TRBJ1-6; 10 bases align to TRBD1. V was clipped by 4 bases and J by 15 bases; unmatched bases: 3. The CDR3 runs to 11 residues. Germline values: CDR1 DFQATT, CDR2 SNEGSKA (reference sequence). For the CDR3, the DNA is TGCAGTGCTATCCGGGACAGGGGCCTCCACTTT. Translation: CSAIRDRGLHF.

V and J are TRBV19 and TRBJ2-1, with 11 bases aligning to TRBD2. Per germline, CDR1 LNHDA and CDR2 SQIVND (reference sequence). V lost 6 bases to trimming and J lost 7 bases; unmatched junction nucleotides: 2. The CDR3 is 13 amino acids. CDR3 coding DNA: TGTGCCAGTAGACGACTAGCGGGGAATGAGCAGTTCTTC. Translation: CASRRLAGNEQFF.

The rearrangement joins TRBV13 to TRBJ1-1; D is unresolved. The CDR3 runs 12 residues. The germline V and J ends were trimmed by 4 bases and 11 bases, with 14 bases remaining between them. Germline V gives CDR1 PRHDT, CDR2 FYEKMQ (reference sequence). The CDR3 loop reads CASSSEGGSAFF. The CDR3 coding sequence is TGTGCCAGCAGCTCAGAGGGAGGGTCGGCTTTCTTT.

The chain has TRBV6-2 or TRBV6-3 and TRBJ1-2; the D is unclear. Germline CDR1 reads MNHEY; CDR2 reads SVGEGT. The germline V and J ends were trimmed by 6 bases and 8 bases, with 16 bases remaining between them. The CDR3 loop spans 13 amino acids. CDR3 region: CASSRGGFGGYTF. The DNA for the CDR3 is TGTGCCAGCAGCAGAGGTGGGTTTGGCGGCTACACCTTC.

The genes are TRBV4-3 and TRBJ2-2; 9 bases align to TRBD2. CDR3 length: 16 residues. Per the germline V gene, CDR1 is LGHNA and CDR2 is YSLEER. Unmatched junction bases numbered 7, after V lost 1 base and J lost 7 bases. The CDR3 spells CASSQVVAGVIGELFF. CDR3 DNA sequence: TGCGCCAGCAGCCAAGTCGTAGCGGGAGTAATCGGGGAGCTGTTTTTT.

This chain links TRBV10-3 with TRBJ2-1; 15 bases line up with TRBD2. V shed 0 bases and J 7 bases; nucleotides not matched to a gene: 1. Germline V gene data show CDR1 as ENHRY and CDR2 as SYGVKD. CDR3 length: 16 residues. CDR3 loop: CAISESGTSGRNEQFF. CDR3 DNA sequence: TGTGCCATCAGTGAGTCAGGGACTAGCGGGAGGAATGAGCAGTTCTTC.

The genes are TRBV9 and TRBJ1-5; TRBD1 might be the D (6 bases). V was trimmed by 0 bases and J by 4 bases, leaving 8 bases between them. The germline V gene encodes CDR1 SGDLS and CDR2 YYNGEE. The CDR3 runs 14 residues. The CDR3 nucleotides are TGTGCCAGCAGCGTAGGACAGGAGAATCAGCCCCAGCATTTT. It yields the protein CASSVGQENQPQHF.

This chain links TRBV6-5 with TRBJ2-7; D unresolved. CDR1 MNHEY and CDR2 SVGAGI come from the germline V gene. V was trimmed by 2 bases and J by 7 bases, leaving 6 bases between them. The CDR3 runs 11 residues. The CDR3 nucleotides are TGTGCCAGCAGTTACCGGCGGGAGCAGTACTTC. This codes for CASSYRREQYF.

The rearrangement links TRBV27 to TRBJ1-2; 7 nucleotides line up with TRBD1. This CDR3 comprises 15 residues. V lost 8 bases to trimming and J lost 6 bases; unmatched junction nucleotides: 15. Germline CDR1 and CDR2: MNHEY and SMNVEV (reference sequence). CDR3 residues: CASAVIQGTRNGYTF. The CDR3 bases are TGTGCCAGCGCCGTAATACAGGGGACTCGCAATGGCTACACCTTC.

The chain uses TRBV24-1 and TRBJ2-7; D is unclear. The germline V gene encodes CDR1 KGHDR and CDR2 SFDVKD. The ends were cut back, 4 bases at V and 3 bases at J, with 9 bases in the middle. This CDR3 region has 13 residues. The CDR3 DNA is TGTGCCACCAGTGACCCAGACAACTACGAGCAGTACTTC. As protein: CATSDPDNYEQYF.

This clone was seen a handful of times. The chain couples TRBV7-9 to TRBJ1-1; 7 positions agree with TRBD1. With 6 bases clipped from V and 3 bases from J, the junction kept 7 bases outside the gene matches. The CDR3 runs 14 residues. CDR1 is SEHNR and CDR2 is FQNEAQ in the germline V gene (reference sequence). The CDR3 DNA reads as TGTGCCAGCAGTCCCGGGACAGAGTACACTGAAGCTTTCTTT. This gives the protein CASSPGTEYTEAFF.

This clone came up a few times. The V and J genes are TRBV9 and TRBJ2-3; unclear D gene. The germline CDR1 and CDR2 sequences are SGDLS and YYNGEE. The CDR3 loop spans 17 amino acids. Deletions cut 0 bases from V and 2 bases from J, with 16 bases between. The CDR3 loop reads CASSVGAADPPTDTQYF. CDR3 DNA: TGTGCCAGCAGCGTAGGGGCAGCAGACCCTCCCACAGATACGCAGTATTTT.

Details on this clone: Germline is not matched at one junction end, which may reflect a read error. The chain employs TRBV20-1 and TRBJ1-4; no definite D call. CDR3 size: 13 residues. The germline V gene has CDR1 DFQATT and CDR2 SNEGSKA (reference sequence). CDR3 bases: TGCAGTGCTAGTAGCAGGTCGAATGAAAAACTGCTTTTT. Translating it yields CSASSRSNEKLLF.

The count of this clone is one. The chain has TRBV28 and TRBJ2-1; TRBD2 matches at 15 bases. CDR1 is MDHEN and CDR2 is SYDVKM in the germline V gene. The CDR3 length is 15 residues. Trimming cost V 10 bases and J 12 bases; bases outside gene matches: 13. The CDR3 nucleotides read TGTGCCACCCTTACGAGGACTAGCGGGAGGGCCACGCAGTTCTTC. Protein product: CATLTRTSGRATQFF. The complete variable domain, with remaining parts taken from reference TRBV28 and TRBJ2-1, reads DVKVTQSSRYLVKRTGEKVFLECVQDMDHENMFWYRQDPGLGLRLIYFSYDVKMKEKGDIPEGYSVSREKKERFSLILESASTNQTSMYLCATLTRTSGRATQFFGPGTRLTVL.

The table lists this clone with a count of one. The V call is TRBV27, the J call TRBJ1-1; the match to TRBD1 covers 7 bases. The CDR3 spans 16 residues. Germline-derived CDR1 and CDR2 are MNHEY and SMNVEV (reference sequence). V lost 6 bases, J lost 1 base, and 11 bases stayed unmatched. CDR3 sequence reads: CASSPTGGQWNTEAFF. The CDR3 nucleotides are TGTGCCAGCAGCCCAACTGGGGGACAGTGGAACACTGAAGCTTTCTTT.

The chain recombines TRBV28 with TRBJ2-1; a weak D match, TRBD2 (5 bases). The CDR3 is 13 residues long. In germline, CDR1 is MDHEN, CDR2 SYDVKM. Trimming pared 5 bases from V and 7 bases from J, leaving 12 bases between. The CDR3 sequence is CASSRVGVNEQFF. CDR3 in DNA: TGTGCCAGCAGTCGTGTGGGAGTGAATGAGCAGTTCTTC.

The rearrangement joins TRBV6-4 to TRBJ1-6; maybe TRBD1 (6 bases). The V gene's germline CDR1 is MRHNA and CDR2 SNTAGT. The CDR3 covers 13 residues. Between the trimmed V and J ends, which lost 6 bases and 6 bases, there was a span of 9 bases. CDR3 in amino acids: CASRGQSNSPLHF. In nucleotides, the CDR3 is TGTGCCAGCAGAGGACAGAGTAATTCACCCCTCCACTTT.

Of note for this clone: Within the sample, other DNA sequences also encode this same CDR3. V is TRBV13 and J is TRBJ2-2; D unclear. The CDR3 is 14 amino acids. In germline, CDR1 is PRHDT, CDR2 FYEKMQ (reference sequence). With 3 bases removed from V and 1 base from J, the gap between germline ends came to 6 bases. Here the CDR3 DNA reads TGTGCCAGCAGCTTGGGCAGGAACACCGGGGAGCTGTTTTTT. This encodes CASSLGRNTGELFF.

This clone appeared a single time. V is TRBV6-5 and J is TRBJ2-1, with D unclear. The germline V and J ends were trimmed by 7 bases and 3 bases, with 13 bases remaining between them. This CDR3 is 14 amino acids long. CDR1 and CDR2 (germline): MNHEY, SVGAGI. The CDR3 sequence is CASTGETLYNEQFF. The CDR3 DNA sequence: TGTGCCAGCACGGGTGAAACCCTCTACAATGAGCAGTTCTTC.

This chain connects TRBV27 to TRBJ2-7, with a weak D call TRBD2 (6 bases). Germline CDR1 reads MNHEY; CDR2 reads SMNVEV (reference sequence). This CDR3 contains 14 residues. The ends were cut back, 4 bases at V and 6 bases at J, with 16 bases in the middle. The CDR3 is CASSSPFSGLEQYF. CDR3 nucleotides: TGTGCCAGCAGTTCCCCGTTTAGCGGCCTCGAGCAGTACTTC.

The V gene is TRBV6-6, the J gene TRBJ2-1, with 13 nucleotides matching TRBD2. Trimming at V came to 5 bases and at J to 10 bases, leaving 11 bases not matched to a gene. Germline V lookup: CDR1 MNHNY, CDR2 SVGAGI (reference sequence). The CDR3 covers 16 residues. CDR3 DNA sequence: TGTGCCAGCAGTGGGACTAGGACTAGCGGGAGTGGAGAGCAGTTCTTC. Residues: CASSGTRTSGSGEQFF.

The chain couples TRBV6-5 to TRBJ1-5; D gene uncertain. V was trimmed by 6 bases and J by 3 bases, leaving 15 bases between them. CDR3 size: 15 residues. Germline values: CDR1 MNHEY, CDR2 SVGAGI. The CDR3 region is CASSRTDTNNQPQHF. CDR3 nucleotides: TGTGCCAGCAGCCGAACAGACACGAACAATCAGCCCCAGCATTTT.